Listed here are 3 T cell receptor beta chains from one sample, sequenced in a study of cytomegalovirus exposure and HLA in healthy donors. PCR primers comprised 60 Vbeta and 13 Jbeta primers. Generated by immunoSEQ multiplex PCR, the TCRdb table keeps only in-frame clones and is missing some. In the table there are 150,000 to 200,000 clones, less than 90% of which are singletons. Sequenced: PBMCs. The receptors originated from a boy aged 10-17 years in good health and CMV-seronegative.

This chain connects TRBV21-1 to TRBJ2-1; the DNA was not used to check the table's D call, TRBD2. TRBV21-1 is classified as a pseudogene. The CDR3 is 16 residues long. Here the CDR3 DNA reads TGTGCCAGCAGCGAACGGGCTAGCTGTTCCTACAATGAGCAGTTCTTC. Its protein product is CASSERASCSYNEQFF.

This sequence joins TRBV18 and TRBJ1-3; TRBD1 matches at 9 bases. This CDR3 region has 15 residues. The junction had 8 bases not matched to a gene; V was cut back by 3 bases and J by 8 bases. The germline gives CDR1 KGHSH, CDR2 LQKENI. CDR3: CASSPIRTGADTIYF. CDR3 DNA sequence: TGTGCCAGCTCACCTATTCGGACAGGGGCGGACACCATATATTTT.

Notes on this clone: The conserved phenylalanine or tryptophan normally closing the CDR3 is absent here, so this likely arose from a read error. The DNA is left out, because the CDR3 cannot be placed on it with certainty; the CDR3 is given as TCRdb lists it. The J gene is TRBJ1-1, the V gene TRBV28; no check of the table's D call, TRBD1, against the DNA was made. Germline assignment: CDR1 MDHEN and CDR2 SYDVKM. Termini included, the CDR3 measures 10 amino acids. The CDR3 loop is CASSSPLRGI.